This T cell receptor (beta chain) emerged from a study of beta chain features in type 1 diabetes (dated by TCRdb to 2016 to 2019). Study-level background: No differences in mean age, gender distribution, total cell number or subset yield were found between patients and healthy donors. A total of some 110 million sorted cells were examined across all samples, and the number of cells per subset was strongly correlated with RNA yield. The study compared TCRB repertoires of sorted circulating CD4+ T cell subsets between recently diagnosed type 1 diabetes patients and matched healthy donors. Regulatory and stem cell-like memory subsets were obtained from only 8 patients and about 8 healthy donors, while naive and central memory subsets were obtained from all 30 or so donors. Overall study results and their limits: PCR may preferentially amplify shorter templates, but because patient and control samples were amplified and corrected together, any resulting skew would affect both groups equally. Naive, central memory and regulatory TCRB repertoires appeared more similar among patients than among healthy donors. Fewer insertions and more nucleotide deletions at VDJ recombination sites were observed in patients with type 1 diabetes, implying thymic rearrangement abnormalities. Because small numbers of individuals were included in the HLA sub-analyses, any influence of HLA type on TCRB rearrangement was left unresolved. Because cDNA was sequenced instead of genomic DNA, activated cells with high expression could be over-represented, although the groups did not differ in activation or CD3 levels. Type 1 diabetes patients showed a moderate but significant shortening of TCRB CDR3 length in all four CD4+ subsets.

The CDR1 and CDR2 encoded by the germline V gene (reference sequence) are LNHDA and SQIVND. Trimming costs V 8 bases and J 3 bases, and their ends lie 11 bases apart. Inclusive of the bounding cysteine and phenylalanine, the CDR3 is 14 residues long. Of the read, only the CDR3 DNA is kept; its 42 bases are in frame from base 1. All of the isolated RNA was reverse transcribed with the High Capacity cDNA Reverse Transcription Kit, so expressed TCRB transcripts were sequenced. Naive, central memory and regulatory T cell samples underwent deep immunoSEQ sequencing, averaging roughly 3.5 million total reads per sample. After sorted cells were lysed in RLT buffer, RNA was extracted with DNase-treated RNeasy Micro or Mini kits, with the choice depending on cell number. Each cell subset was processed separately to prevent cross-contamination, with patient and healthy donor samples processed together. The immunoSEQ multiplex PCR was used to amplify TCRB sequences from cDNA, generating 87-bp fragments that spanned the CDR3 region. Sequencing of the amplicons was done on the Illumina HiSeq platform. The source study handled its data this way. Synthetic template baselines were used to correct PCR bias computationally, reads within Hamming distance 2 were collapsed together, and singletons that could not be merged were discarded. Reads were aligned to IMGT to assign V, D and J genes, CDR3 length, and insertions or deletions at six rearrangement sites. Within each subset, clonotype counts were normalized to the number of sorted cells before true diversity and Gini coefficients were calculated with the tcR R package. Repertoire sharing was quantified using the overlap coefficient calculated on TCRB nucleotide sequences. Out-of-frame TCRB sequences from naive cells were analyzed as a proxy for the pre-selection repertoire. TCRdb mirrors the immuneACCESS table, restricted to in-frame sequences. Some clones are absent from its copies; in checked studies, under half trace to an unresolved V gene, and the reason for the others is unknown. The V and J calls and clone size come from that table; D and trimming were worked out from the DNA. For this sample there are fewer than 250,000 clones; over 12% appear just once. The ten largest clones represent around 0.025% of the sample.

As concerns this clone: What this receptor recognizes is not known. No much larger clonotype is one base removed from it; base qualities were not supplied.

Each donor gave one peripheral blood draw, averaging approximately 110 mL, which was collected into heparinised tubes. Naive, central memory, regulatory and stem cell-like memory CD4+ T cells were sorted on a BD FACSAria II using a panel including CD45RO, CCR7, CD25, CD127, CD95 and CD27. A purity above 98% was achieved for all sorted populations. PBMCs were isolated right away by Lymphoprep density gradient centrifugation and were stained directly, without culture. So that batch effects would be minimized, each experiment stained and sorted samples in pairs, pairing one healthy donor with one patient.

Here the chain combines TRBV19 and TRBJ2-6, with TRBD2 as a weak D call on 5 bases. Sequencing input: naive CD4+ T cells from blood. Explained via the paper, the cell subset or site label denotes: true naive CD4+ T cells. The receptor's source is a woman aged 40 to 50 in good health. The base sequence is TGTGCCAGTTCGTCGAGGGTTGGGGCCAACGTCCTGACTTTC. This translates into CASSSRVGANVLTF.